These T cell receptor beta chains were read from a single sample in a study of neurological immune-mediated disorders. Each CDR3 protein gets one entry after TCRdb re-called the 5' RACE reads with MiXCR. The sample lists approximately 48,000 distinct CDR3 sequences, around a tenth occurring once. Sequencing input: PBMCs. Receptors originate from a man between 70 and 80 years old with HTLV-1-associated myelopathy (HAM/TSP). Both conserved end residues are part of each CDR3. The D gene is left open where the match is weak. Size tells how often a clone was seen (once, few, many) or the class of an expanded clone, and some rows leave it out.

v_gene: TRBV29-1
d_gene: NA
abundance: many
j_gene: TRBJ2-4
CDR3aa: CSVAQPGIQYF
CDR3nt: TGCAGCGTTGCTCAGCCAGGCATTCAGTACTTC

v_gene: TRBV18
d_gene: NA
abundance: many
j_gene: TRBJ2-1
CDR3aa: CASSPWSDEQFF
CDR3nt: TGTGCCAGCTCACCTTGGAGCGATGAGCAGTTCTTC

v_gene: TRBV27
d_gene: NA
abundance: many
j_gene: TRBJ1-6
CDR3aa: CASSPWGSHSPLHF
CDR3nt: TGTGCCAGCAGCCCGTGGGGGTCGCATTCACCCCTCCACTTT

v_gene: TRBV7-2
d_gene: NA
abundance: many
j_gene: TRBJ2-7
CDR3aa: CASSLEGYRSYEQYF
CDR3nt: TGTGCCAGCAGCTTAGAGGGTTACAGGTCCTACGAGCAGTACTTC

v_gene: TRBV27
d_gene: NA
abundance: many
j_gene: TRBJ2-7
CDR3aa: CASSPNGRAGPGEQYF
CDR3nt: TGTGCCAGCAGTCCAAATGGTCGCGCGGGGCCCGGGGAGCAGTACTTC

v_gene: TRBV4-1
d_gene: TRBD1
abundance: NA
j_gene: TRBJ1-2
CDR3aa: CASSSTGTGGDYGYTF
CDR3nt: TGCGCCAGCAGCTCGACCGGGACAGGGGGCGACTATGGCTACACCTTC

v_gene: TRBV11-2
d_gene: TRBD1
abundance: many
j_gene: TRBJ2-1
CDR3aa: CASSARDRERQFF
CDR3nt: TGTGCCAGCAGCGCCCGGGACAGGGAGCGGCAGTTCTTC

v_gene: TRBV29-1
d_gene: TRBD2
abundance: NA
j_gene: TRBJ2-1
CDR3aa: CETGTSATEQFF
CDR3nt: TGCGAAACCGGGACTAGCGCTACTGAGCAGTTCTTC

v_gene: TRBV20-1
d_gene: NA
abundance: many
j_gene: TRBJ2-7
CDR3aa: CSAREAELTGYEQYF
CDR3nt: TGCAGTGCTAGAGAGGCAGAACTAACGGGATACGAGCAGTACTTC

v_gene: TRBV11-3
d_gene: NA
abundance: many
j_gene: TRBJ1-2
CDR3aa: CASSAGARDPTF
CDR3nt: TGTGCCAGCAGCGCGGGAGCGCGGGACCCCACCTTC

v_gene: TRBV4-1
d_gene: NA
abundance: many
j_gene: TRBJ2-2
CDR3aa: CASSLPDQRITNTGELFF
CDR3nt: TGCGCCAGCAGCCTACCCGACCAGAGAATTACGAACACCGGGGAGCTGTTTTTT

v_gene: TRBV11-2
d_gene: NA
abundance: NA
j_gene: TRBJ1-2
CDR3aa: CANSLDRRGSGYTF
CDR3nt: TGTGCCAACAGCTTAGATCGGAGGGGAAGCGGCTACACCTTC

v_gene: TRBV28
d_gene: TRBD2
abundance: medium-sized
j_gene: TRBJ2-7
CDR3aa: CASSLGGGYTYEQYF
CDR3nt: TGTGCCAGCAGTTTAGGGGGGGGGTACACCTACGAGCAGTACTTC

v_gene: TRBV20-1
d_gene: NA
abundance: many
j_gene: TRBJ2-4
CDR3aa: CSARLSENIQYF
CDR3nt: TGCAGTGCTAGATTGTCTGAAAACATTCAGTACTTC

v_gene: TRBV28
d_gene: TRBD1
abundance: few
j_gene: TRBJ1-1
CDR3aa: CASSLTGGGSLAFF
CDR3nt: TGTGCCAGCAGTTTGACAGGGGGCGGTTCTTTAGCTTTCTTT

v_gene: TRBV7-9
d_gene: NA
abundance: many
j_gene: TRBJ2-7
CDR3aa: CASSSRVEQYF
CDR3nt: TGTGCCAGCAGCAGCCGGGTCGAGCAGTACTTC

v_gene: TRBV28
d_gene: NA
abundance: many
j_gene: TRBJ1-3
CDR3aa: CASRGVSGNTIYF
CDR3nt: TGTGCCAGCCGTGGGGTCTCTGGAAACACCATATATTTT

v_gene: TRBV28
d_gene: NA
abundance: many
j_gene: TRBJ2-1
CDR3aa: CASSLPPRRDNEQFF
CDR3nt: TGTGCCAGCAGCCTACCCCCACGACGGGACAATGAGCAGTTCTTC

v_gene: TRBV20-1
d_gene: NA
abundance: many
j_gene: TRBJ1-5
CDR3aa: CSARDLGLWNQPQHF
CDR3nt: TGCAGTGCTAGAGATCTGGGACTGTGGAATCAGCCCCAGCATTTT

v_gene: TRBV7-2
d_gene: TRBD2
abundance: NA
j_gene: TRBJ2-4
CDR3aa: CADSPGTSVGNIQYF
CDR3nt: TGTGCCGACAGCCCTGGGACTAGCGTCGGGAACATTCAGTACTTC

v_gene: TRBV27
d_gene: TRBD1
abundance: many
j_gene: TRBJ2-7
CDR3aa: CASSFYQGARSYEQYF
CDR3nt: TGTGCCAGCAGTTTCTATCAGGGGGCGCGATCCTACGAGCAGTACTTC

v_gene: TRBV19
d_gene: NA
abundance: NA
j_gene: TRBJ1-5
CDR3aa: CASSMGQTYSNQPQHF
CDR3nt: TGTGCCAGTAGTATGGGGCAGACCTATAGCAATCAGCCCCAGCATTTT

v_gene: TRBV6-2/TRBV6-3
d_gene: NA
abundance: few
j_gene: TRBJ2-6
CDR3aa: CASTRPGLGSGANVLTF
CDR3nt: TGTGCCAGCACCAGACCGGGTCTGGGGTCCGGGGCCAACGTCCTGACTTTC

v_gene: TRBV25-1
d_gene: NA
abundance: once
j_gene: TRBJ2-6
CDR3aa: CTSMTEGGANVLTF
CDR3nt: TGTACCAGTATGACGGAGGGTGGGGCCAACGTCCTGACTTTC

v_gene: TRBV28
d_gene: NA
abundance: many
j_gene: TRBJ1-5
CDR3aa: CASSSSAARANQPQHF
CDR3nt: TGTGCCAGCAGTTCCTCCGCCGCCAGGGCAAATCAGCCCCAGCATTTT

v_gene: TRBV29-1
d_gene: TRBD1
abundance: many
j_gene: TRBJ1-4
CDR3aa: CSVVGTGNEKLFF
CDR3nt: TGCAGCGTTGTAGGGACAGGGAACGAAAAACTGTTTTTT

v_gene: TRBV15
d_gene: NA
abundance: many
j_gene: TRBJ2-1
CDR3aa: CATSRDRWVRSYNEQFF
CDR3nt: TGTGCCACCAGCAGAGATAGGTGGGTGCGCTCCTACAATGAGCAGTTCTTC

v_gene: TRBV7-3
d_gene: NA
abundance: few
j_gene: TRBJ2-5
CDR3aa: CASSPQQGQETQYF
CDR3nt: TGTGCCAGCAGCCCCCAACAGGGCCAAGAGACCCAGTACTTC

v_gene: TRBV7-7
d_gene: NA
abundance: many
j_gene: TRBJ2-2
CDR3aa: CASSPVLTGELFF
CDR3nt: TGTGCCAGCAGCCCTGTCCTGACCGGGGAGCTGTTTTTT

v_gene: TRBV4-3
d_gene: NA
abundance: many
j_gene: TRBJ2-3
CDR3aa: CASSQDKEPGQYF
CDR3nt: TGCGCCAGCAGCCAAGATAAGGAACCGGGCCAGTATTTT

v_gene: TRBV29-1
d_gene: NA
abundance: many
j_gene: TRBJ1-3
CDR3aa: CSAAVGTTRNTIYF
CDR3nt: TGCAGCGCCGCCGTCGGGACAACCAGAAACACCATATATTTT

v_gene: TRBV20-1
d_gene: TRBD1
abundance: many
j_gene: TRBJ2-7
CDR3aa: CSASIDRGGSYEQYF
CDR3nt: TGCAGTGCTAGCATAGACAGGGGGGGGTCCTACGAGCAGTACTTC

v_gene: TRBV20-1
d_gene: TRBD1
abundance: many
j_gene: TRBJ1-5
CDR3aa: CSARDQGGQPQHF
CDR3nt: TGCAGTGCTAGAGATCAGGGGGGCCAGCCCCAGCATTTT

v_gene: TRBV27
d_gene: NA
abundance: many
j_gene: TRBJ1-6
CDR3aa: CASSLGRGIGRSPLHF
CDR3nt: TGTGCCAGCAGCCTGGGGCGAGGAATAGGGCGTTCACCCCTCCACTTT

v_gene: TRBV18
d_gene: TRBD1
abundance: few
j_gene: TRBJ2-6
CDR3aa: CASSARTGGGSGANVLTF
CDR3nt: TGTGCCAGCTCGGCGAGGACAGGGGGCGGTTCTGGGGCCAACGTCCTGACTTTC

v_gene: TRBV3-1
d_gene: NA
abundance: many
j_gene: TRBJ1-5
CDR3aa: CASSQGGFGNQPQHF
CDR3nt: TGTGCCAGCAGCCAAGGGGGTTTTGGGAATCAGCCCCAGCATTTT

v_gene: TRBV2
d_gene: NA
abundance: many
j_gene: TRBJ1-5
CDR3aa: CASSSDRNQPQHF
CDR3nt: TGTGCCAGCAGTTCGGACCGCAATCAGCCCCAGCATTTT

v_gene: TRBV20-1
d_gene: NA
abundance: many
j_gene: TRBJ1-5
CDR3aa: CSARGGTGKPQHF
CDR3nt: TGCAGTGCTAGAGGGGGTACAGGGAAGCCCCAGCATTTT

v_gene: TRBV28
d_gene: NA
abundance: many
j_gene: TRBJ2-7
CDR3aa: CASSFRGRSYF
CDR3nt: TGTGCCAGCAGTTTTAGGGGACGGTCGTACTTC

v_gene: TRBV7-6
d_gene: NA
abundance: many
j_gene: TRBJ2-5
CDR3aa: CASSLGTGEETQYF
CDR3nt: TGTGCCAGCAGCTTAGGGACCGGAGAAGAGACCCAGTACTTC

v_gene: TRBV7-8
d_gene: TRBD1
abundance: many
j_gene: TRBJ2-1
CDR3aa: CASSLRQGYNEQFF
CDR3nt: TGTGCCAGCAGCCTGCGACAGGGGTACAATGAGCAGTTCTTC

v_gene: TRBV7-2
d_gene: NA
abundance: many
j_gene: TRBJ2-3
CDR3aa: CASSLAGTADTQYF
CDR3nt: TGTGCCAGCAGCTTAGCGGGTACCGCAGATACGCAGTATTTT

v_gene: TRBV2
d_gene: NA
abundance: many
j_gene: TRBJ2-3
CDR3aa: CASSDTRSSTQYF
CDR3nt: TGTGCCAGCAGTGATACACGCAGTAGTACGCAGTATTTT

v_gene: TRBV10-3
d_gene: TRBD1
abundance: many
j_gene: TRBJ2-5
CDR3aa: CAISETPGQGAETQYF
CDR3nt: TGTGCCATCAGTGAGACTCCGGGACAGGGGGCAGAGACCCAGTACTTC

v_gene: TRBV6-5
d_gene: TRBD2
abundance: many
j_gene: TRBJ2-1
CDR3aa: CASSYPRSSGTDEQFF
CDR3nt: TGTGCCAGCAGTTACCCCCGGTCTAGCGGGACCGATGAGCAGTTCTTC

v_gene: TRBV6-1
d_gene: TRBD2
abundance: many
j_gene: TRBJ2-3
CDR3aa: CASSPGGGTNTQYF
CDR3nt: TGTGCCAGCAGTCCTGGTGGAGGGACTAATACGCAGTATTTT

v_gene: TRBV28
d_gene: NA
abundance: many
j_gene: TRBJ2-1
CDR3aa: CASSLPLLGGNEQFF
CDR3nt: TGTGCCAGCAGTTTACCCCTCCTAGGAGGCAATGAGCAGTTCTTC

v_gene: TRBV5-1
d_gene: NA
abundance: many
j_gene: TRBJ2-2
CDR3aa: CASSLAEGRMGELFF
CDR3nt: TGCGCCAGCAGCTTGGCGGAGGGGCGAATGGGGGAGCTGTTTTTT

v_gene: TRBV4-1
d_gene: NA
abundance: many
j_gene: TRBJ2-7
CDR3aa: CASSQDYREPYEQYF
CDR3nt: TGCGCCAGCAGCCAAGATTACAGAGAACCCTACGAGCAGTACTTC

v_gene: TRBV4-3
d_gene: NA
abundance: many
j_gene: TRBJ1-1
CDR3aa: CASSQVMGTEAFF
CDR3nt: TGCGCCAGCAGCCAAGTTATGGGGACTGAAGCTTTCTTT

v_gene: TRBV6-6
d_gene: TRBD2
abundance: many
j_gene: TRBJ2-3
CDR3aa: CAAGGGTDTQYF
CDR3nt: TGTGCCGCGGGAGGGGGTACAGATACGCAGTATTTT

v_gene: TRBV12-3/TRBV12-4
d_gene: TRBD2
abundance: many
j_gene: TRBJ2-2
CDR3aa: CASTTTSGRAEGGELFF
CDR3nt: TGTGCCAGCACGACGACTAGCGGGAGGGCTGAGGGCGGGGAGCTGTTTTTT

v_gene: TRBV7-8
d_gene: TRBD1
abundance: many
j_gene: TRBJ1-6
CDR3aa: CASSLQRGDSDNSPLHF
CDR3nt: TGTGCCAGCAGCTTACAGAGGGGGGACAGTGATAATTCACCCCTCCACTTT

v_gene: TRBV28
d_gene: TRBD1
abundance: many
j_gene: TRBJ1-1
CDR3aa: CASRLGTATEAFF
CDR3nt: TGTGCCAGCAGATTAGGGACAGCCACTGAAGCTTTCTTT

v_gene: TRBV6-6
d_gene: NA
abundance: many
j_gene: TRBJ2-3
CDR3aa: CAGGDGTDTQYF
CDR3nt: TGTGCCGGGGGAGATGGCACAGATACGCAGTATTTT

v_gene: TRBV7-2
d_gene: NA
abundance: many
j_gene: TRBJ2-7
CDR3aa: CASSFLGSEQYF
CDR3nt: TGTGCCAGCAGCTTTCTAGGGTCAGAGCAGTACTTC

v_gene: TRBV18
d_gene: TRBD2
abundance: NA
j_gene: TRBJ2-3
CDR3aa: CASSLGTSGSPRDTQYF
CDR3nt: TGTGCCAGCTCACTAGGGACTAGCGGGTCCCCGAGAGATACGCAGTATTTT